The entry below describes one T cell receptor beta chain. Its specificity is unknown. Using immunoSEQ multiplex PCR, the repertoire was profiled, and TCRdb retains in-frame clones only, with some absent. The repertoire holds more than 70,000 clones, with about 83% as singletons. This sample stems from a study of T cells in localized non-small cell lung cancer. CDR1 is MNHNY, CDR2 SVGAGI, per germline (reference sequence). V lost 8 bases and J lost 3, with 14 bases in between. This CDR3 comprises 14 residues. Overall study findings and caveats: The highest T cell clonality was in uninvolved adjacent lung, above tumor.

Sequencing was performed on peripheral blood, taken before any cancer treatment. The chain carries TRBV6-6 and TRBJ1-5, with TRBD1 as a possible D gene (5 bases). The origin of this receptor is a man between 40 and 69 years old with stage I lung adenocarcinoma. CDR3 protein: CASLGPGYNQPQHF. CDR3 DNA sequence: TGTGCCAGCTTGGGGCCAGGCTACAATCAGCCCCAGCATTTT.